The present TCR beta chain was sequenced within a study of T cells in narcolepsy listed by TCRdb under 2018. In the study overall: Healthy control donors were enrolled in the study alongside patients who had narcolepsy type 1 or type 2 (NT1, NT2). To look for autoreactive T cells in narcolepsy patients that target self-antigens of hypocretin neurons (hypocretin, TRIB2), the study used TCR Vbeta sequencing to follow clonotypes in blood and CSF. Results and caveats for the whole study, not just this receptor: Plots that compared CSF and blood CD4+ T cell clonotypes from the same patient highlighted HCRT-specific and TRIB2-specific autoreactive clonotypes. According to the report, autoreactive clonotypes were detected serially in the blood of the same patients and of different patients, but not in healthy controls. Numbers of sequenced blood memory CD4+ clonotypes were comparable, with averages of some 42,000 in patients and approximately 33,000 in controls. No sequences matching autoreactive T cell clones were contained in some blood memory CD4+ repertoires from patients and controls.

From the cysteine through the phenylalanine, the CDR3 covers 17 amino acids. The retained sequence is limited to the CDR3, 51 bases, with the frame set at the first base. The germline V gene gives CDR1 as SGHTA and CDR2 as FQGTGA. The germline V end is reduced by 0 bases and the J end by 4 bases; junction bases left unmatched: 6. The library was built by means of the immunoSEQ multiplex PCR assay. TCRdb obtained this table from immuneACCESS and retained in-frame rearrangements with V and J assigned. These tables miss some clones; where compared with another copy, unresolved V genes account for less than half of the shortfall, and the remainder is unexplained. For this sample there are about 30,000 clones; about four fifths appear just once. The ten most abundant clones make up 0.75% to 1% of the sample. For TCR Vbeta sequencing, memory CD4+ T cells were sorted ex vivo from the peripheral blood of narcolepsy patients and healthy controls.

With respect to this clone: It lacks a known antigen. No much larger clone exists at a distance of one base, and base qualities are not known.

The chain joins TRBV7-3 to TRBJ2-2; 9 bases in the junction line up with TRBD2. The source is a human donor with narcolepsy. The sample consisted of CD45RA- memory CD4+ T cells from PBMCs. The cell subset or site label corresponds to: memory T cells sorted ex vivo from peripheral blood. The CDR3 protein is CASSLTASGVSTGELFF. The DNA is TGTGCCAGCAGCTTAACTGCTAGCGGGGTTAGCACCGGGGAGCTGTTTTTT.